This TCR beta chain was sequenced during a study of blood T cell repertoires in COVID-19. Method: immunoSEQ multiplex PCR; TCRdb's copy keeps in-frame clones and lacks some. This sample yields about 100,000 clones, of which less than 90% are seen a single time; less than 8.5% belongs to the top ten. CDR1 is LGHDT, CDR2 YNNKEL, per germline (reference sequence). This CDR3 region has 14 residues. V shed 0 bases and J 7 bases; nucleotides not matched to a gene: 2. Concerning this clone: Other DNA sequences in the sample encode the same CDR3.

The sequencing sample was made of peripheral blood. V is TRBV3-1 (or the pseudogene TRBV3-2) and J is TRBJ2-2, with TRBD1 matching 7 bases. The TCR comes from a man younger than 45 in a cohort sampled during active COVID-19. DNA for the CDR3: TGTGCCAGCAGCCAAGAAGGGGGCAGCGGGGAGCTGTTTTTT. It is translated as CASSQEGGSGELFF.